This T cell receptor (beta chain) came from a study of Graves' ophthalmopathy and Graves' hyperthyroidism. Regarding this clonotype: Its antigen remains unidentified.

Amplified TCR beta CDR3 regions were obtained using RNA transcripts as template. The workflow started with a first-round RT-PCR run with HTBI primers and then moved on to a second-round multiplex PCR. Each CDR3 protein gets one entry after TCRdb re-called the multiplex PCR reads with MiXCR. The sample carries 450,000 or so distinct CDR3 sequences, approximately 15% recorded once. Trimming pared 3 bases from V and 4 bases from J, leaving 10 bases between. The CDR3 has 14 residues. PBMCs had their origin in fresh peripheral blood (roughly 10 ml). Study-wide findings and caveats: Most thyroid clonotypes with frequency above 0.001 were detected in blood too.

The sequenced sample consisted of blood. This receptor was obtained from a woman in her twenties or thirties with Graves' ophthalmopathy. V usage is TRBV12-3 or TRBV12-4 and J usage is TRBJ1-3, with D perhaps matching TRBD1 (5 bases). The CDR3 loop reads CASSFQGGGNTIYF. CDR3 DNA: TGTGCCAGCAGTTTTCAGGGTGGCGGAAACACCATATATTTT.